One sample yielded the 23 T cell receptor beta chains listed below, sequenced in a study of cytomegalovirus exposure and HLA in healthy donors. PCR was performed using 60 Vbeta and 13 Jbeta primers. Assay: immunoSEQ multiplex PCR; the TCRdb copy retains only in-frame clones and omits some. The sample records about 98,000 clones, 80% to 90% being singletons. Specimen: PBMCs. These receptors all come from a man aged 35 to 55 in good health and CMV-seronegative.

The chain has TRBV25-1 and TRBJ2-2; D gene ambiguous. Germline CDR1 and CDR2: MGHDK and SYGVNS. V was shortened by 5 bases and J by 1 base, with 5 bases between the two germline ends. CDR3 size: 13 residues. CDR3 sequence reads: CASSWQNTGELFF. CDR3 bases: TGTGCCAGCAGTTGGCAGAACACCGGGGAGCTGTTTTTT.

This chain uses TRBV5-8 with TRBJ2-1; D may be TRBD2 (5 bases). The V and J ends lost 2 bases and 5 bases respectively, with 11 bases between them. The CDR3 runs 14 residues. Germline V gene sequence: CDR1 SGHTS, CDR2 YDEGEE. The CDR3 region is CASSFRGSHNEQFF. In DNA form, the CDR3 reads TGTGCCAGCAGCTTCCGGGGTTCCCACAATGAGCAGTTCTTC.

The CDR3: CASSPIQSTLSYEQYF. The CDR3 bases are TGTGCCAGCTCACCCATACAGTCTACCCTCTCCTACGAGCAGTACTTC. This sequence joins TRBV18 and TRBJ2-7; D is unresolved. This CDR3 spans 16 amino acids. Germline loops: CDR1 KGHSH, CDR2 LQKENI. The V end lost 3 bases, the J end lost 0 bases, and 15 bases lay between the germline ends.

The rearrangement links TRBV7-9 to TRBJ1-4; tentatively, D is TRBD1 (6 bases). Germline CDR1 SEHNR, CDR2 FQNEAQ (reference sequence). V lost 4 bases, J lost 8 bases, and 20 bases lay in between. CDR3 length: 16 amino acids. Here the CDR3 reads CASSSRTGLSYEKLFF. The CDR3 DNA reads as TGTGCCAGCAGCTCACGTACAGGGTTAAGCTACGAAAAACTGTTTTTT.

V gene TRBV6-5 combines with J gene TRBJ2-1; TRBD2 matches at 12 bases. J lost 5 bases, V lost 4 bases, and 6 bases had no gene match. Germline lookup yields CDR1 MNHEY and CDR2 SVGAGI. This CDR3 spans 16 amino acids. The CDR3 region has the DNA TGTGCCAGCAGTTCTCTAGCGGGGGGGCCAAACAATGAGCAGTTCTTC. The encoded protein is CASSSLAGGPNNEQFF.

The chain employs TRBV5-1 and TRBJ2-2; 7 bases match TRBD2. V shed 0 bases, J shed 7 bases, and the junction held 3 bases outside the gene matches. In germline, CDR1 is SGHRS, CDR2 YFSETQ. The CDR3 has 14 residues. The CDR3 reads CASSLDGTIGELFF. The CDR3 coding sequence is TGCGCCAGCAGCTTGGATGGGACTATCGGGGAGCTGTTTTTT. The whole variable domain, filled in from reference TRBV5-1 and TRBJ2-2, reads KAGVTQTPRYLIKTRGQQVTLSCSPISGHRSVSWYQQTPGQGLQFLFEYFSETQRNKGNFPGRFSGRQFSNSRSEMNVSTLELGDSALYLCASSLDGTIGELFFGEGSRLTVL.

V usage is TRBV19 and J usage is TRBJ2-2; 11 nucleotides align to TRBD2. The V gene end was trimmed by 5 bases and the J gene end by 4 bases; junction bases not matched to a gene: 3. This CDR3 has 15 amino acids. Germline lookup yields CDR1 LNHDA and CDR2 SQIVND (reference sequence). The CDR3 nucleotides are TGTGCCAGTAGTGAAACTAGCGGGGGCACCGGGGAGCTGTTTTTT. The encoded protein is CASSETSGGTGELFF.

This rearrangement joins TRBV25-1 to TRBJ1-2, with D maybe TRBD1 (6 bases). Germline assignment: CDR1 MGHDK and CDR2 SYGVNS. The CDR3 spans 14 residues. V gave up 5 bases and J gave up 0 bases, with 10 bases separating them. The chain's CDR3 is CASSHRAANYGYTF. CDR3 DNA: TGTGCCAGCAGTCACAGGGCAGCTAACTATGGCTACACCTTC.

The gene calls are TRBV19 and TRBJ2-3; D call uncertain. Trimming shortened V by 1 base and J by 2 bases, and 13 bases separated the two germline ends. The CDR3 is 16 residues long. Germline V CDR1 and CDR2: LNHDA, SQIVND (reference sequence). CDR3 region: CASSIGSSSFTDTQYF. The CDR3 nucleotides read TGTGCCAGTAGTATAGGATCGAGCTCATTCACAGATACGCAGTATTTT.

In this sample, this clone turned up once. This chain uses TRBV18 with TRBJ1-5; D might be TRBD1 (5 bases). Looked up from germline, CDR1 is KGHSH and CDR2 is LQKENI. This CDR3 comprises 12 residues. With 2 bases removed from V and 8 bases from J, the gap between germline ends came to 7 bases. The CDR3 DNA follows: TGTGCCAGCTCACCAGGGGGGAAGCCCCAGCATTTT. Its protein is CASSPGGKPQHF.

The chain recombines TRBV7-3 with TRBJ2-1; TRBD2 matches 12 bases. The CDR3 totals 18 residues. J was trimmed by 4 bases and V by 3 bases; bases with no gene match: 10. Per germline, CDR1 SGHTA and CDR2 FQGTGA. CDR3 coding DNA: TGTGCCAGCAGCTTCACCCCGACTAGCGGGGGCGCATACAATGAGCAGTTCTTC. It specifies CASSFTPTSGGAYNEQFF.

The chain combines TRBV27 with TRBJ1-2, with TRBD1 matching 8 bases. From germline, CDR1 is MNHEY and CDR2 SMNVEV (reference sequence). The length of the CDR3 is 13 residues. V lost 6 bases and J lost 0; bases outside the gene matches: 0. The CDR3 region has the DNA TGTGCCAGCAGACAGGGGGCTAACTATGGCTACACCTTC. Amino acid sequence: CASRQGANYGYTF.

This clone was seen a handful of times. V is TRBV18 and J is TRBJ1-4; the match to TRBD1 covers 9 bases. Losses at the gene ends were 3 bases for V and 12 bases for J; bases not matched to a gene: 8. The CDR3 consists of 14 residues. Germline CDR1 is KGHSH and CDR2 is LQKENI. In nucleotides, the CDR3 is TGTGCCAGCTCACCGTCCGGGACAGGGATGGAACTGTTTTTT. Protein: CASSPSGTGMELFF.

The chain recombines TRBV5-1 with TRBJ1-3; D is unclear. Trimming left V 5 bases short and J 0 bases short, with 12 bases between. CDR3 size: 15 residues. Germline CDR1 reads SGHRS; CDR2 reads YFSETQ. DNA for the CDR3: TGCGCCAGCAGGGAACTATCCAGCTCTGGAAACACCATATATTTT. It codes for CASRELSSSGNTIYF.

The chain combines TRBV5-1 with TRBJ2-2, with 8 positions matching TRBD1. The CDR3 extends over 15 amino acids. Germline loops: CDR1 SGHRS, CDR2 YFSETQ. V dropped 0 bases and J dropped 3; count of bases not matched to a gene: 1. The CDR3 DNA sequence: TGCGCCAGCAGCTTGGCAGGGGGCGACACCGGGGAGCTGTTTTTT. Translation gives CASSLAGGDTGELFF.

V and J are TRBV7-9 and TRBJ2-3; 7 bases are shared with TRBD1. Germline V gene data show CDR1 as SEHNR and CDR2 as FQNEAQ (reference sequence). There are 15 residues in the CDR3. Trimming at V came to 6 bases and at J to 0 bases, leaving 6 bases not matched to a gene. DNA for the CDR3: TGTGCCAGCAGTCCACAGGGGACGAGCACAGATACGCAGTATTTT. It specifies CASSPQGTSTDTQYF. Based on the CDR3 plus reference TRBV7-9 and TRBJ2-3, the full variable domain is DTGVSQNPRHKITKRGQNVTFRCDPISEHNRLYWYRQTLGQGPEFLTYFQNEAQLEKSRLLSDRFSAERPKGSFSTLEIQRTEQGDSAMYLCASSPQGTSTDTQYFGPGTRLTVL.

The CDR3 here is CASRLSQGSSYEQYF. The CDR3 DNA is TGTGCCAGTCGCCTTTCGCAGGGAAGCTCCTACGAGCAGTACTTC. The chain joins TRBV19 to TRBJ2-7; weak D call: TRBD1 (5 bases). CDR3 length: 15 amino acids. Germline V lookup: CDR1 LNHDA, CDR2 SQIVND (reference sequence). The V end was cut by 8 bases, the J end by 0 bases, with 17 bases between.

This clone was seen a few times. The chain employs TRBV4-1 and TRBJ1-2, with a weak D call TRBD1 (5 bases). CDR1 is MGHRA, CDR2 YSYEKL, per germline. CDR3 size: 14 residues. V gave up 4 bases and J gave up 4 bases, with 13 bases separating them. The CDR3 region is CASSPPDRSYGYTF. The CDR3 region has the DNA TGCGCCAGCAGCCCCCCAGACAGATCCTATGGCTACACCTTC.

The chain carries TRBV19 and TRBJ1-1; D perhaps matches TRBD1 (6 bases). The CDR3 runs to 10 residues. Germline V gene sequence: CDR1 LNHDA, CDR2 SQIVND (reference sequence). The ends were cut back, 8 bases at V and 8 bases at J, with 9 bases in the middle. The CDR3 DNA is TGTGCCAGTTCAGGGGTGGAAGCTTTCTTT. It specifies CASSGVEAFF. Full variable domain (outside the CDR3, taken from reference TRBV19 and TRBJ1-1): DGGITQSPKYLFRKEGQNVTLSCEQNLNHDAMYWYRQDPGQGLRLIYYSQIVNDFQKGDIAEGYSVSREKKESFPLTVTSAQKNPTAFYLCASSGVEAFFGQGTRLTVV.

This chain links TRBV6-1 with TRBJ2-3; a weak D match, TRBD2 (6 bases). This CDR3 is built from 13 residues. Per the germline V gene, CDR1 is MNHNS and CDR2 is SASEGT. V lost 8 bases, J lost 8 bases, and 17 bases lay in between. In nucleotides, the CDR3 is TGTGCCAGCGAGGGACGGGAGTATCGTACGCAGTATTTT. Amino acid sequence: CASEGREYRTQYF.

This chain uses TRBV28 with TRBJ2-7; D gene uncertain. Germline CDR1 MDHEN, CDR2 SYDVKM. The CDR3 contains 13 residues. V was trimmed by 3 bases and J by 0 bases, leaving 6 bases between them. The CDR3 sequence is CASSLSFSYEQYF. The CDR3 region has the DNA TGTGCCAGCAGTTTGTCATTCTCCTACGAGCAGTACTTC.

The chain links TRBV12-5 to TRBJ2-3, with 8 bases aligning to TRBD2. V shed 5 bases, J shed 4 bases, and the junction held 8 bases outside the gene matches. The CDR3 consists of 15 residues. Germline V lookup: CDR1 LGHNT, CDR2 FRNRAP. The CDR3, as DNA: TGTGCTAGTGGTCCGTCGGGGGGGTGGGCAGATACGCAGTATTTT. It yields the protein CASGPSGGWADTQYF.

This clone came up a few times. V usage is TRBV6-5 and J usage is TRBJ1-2; 7 nucleotides line up with TRBD1. The CDR3 covers 13 residues. V trimming: 11 bases; J trimming: 8 bases; junction bases outside the gene matches: 14. Per the germline V gene, CDR1 is MNHEY and CDR2 is SVGAGI. The CDR3 spells CASPGQSFRGYTF. For the CDR3, the DNA is TGTGCCTCCCCGGGACAGTCCTTCAGGGGCTACACCTTC.